A single sample gave rise to the 29 T cell receptor beta chains below, sequenced in a study of identical twins. TCRdb re-derived calls from the 5' RACE reads in MiXCR, one entry per CDR3 protein. The sample holds a few hundred thousand distinct CDR3 sequences; about 8.3% are singletons and the top ten take roughly 3.1%. This same sample was also part of a study on yellow fever vaccine responses in identical twins.

Sequenced material: CD8+ T cells sorted from blood. All receptors derive from a young woman in good health.

Many counts were recorded for this clonotype. The chain recombines TRBV12-3 or TRBV12-4 with TRBJ2-1, with a tentative D call TRBD2 (7 bases). The length of the CDR3 is 13 residues. V lost 4 bases, J lost 5 bases, and 9 bases lay in between. The CDR3 region has the DNA TGTGCCAGCAGTTGGGGGGGCGACAATGAGCAGTTCTTC. Translation: CASSWGGDNEQFF.

The chain combines TRBV6-4 with TRBJ2-3; TRBD1 agrees at 9 bases. This CDR3 has 15 residues. Germline-derived CDR1 and CDR2 are MRHNA and SNTAGT. Trimming at V came to 7 bases and at J to 0 bases, leaving 5 bases not matched to a gene. CDR3 sequence: CASTPGTGSTDTQYF. For the CDR3, the DNA is TGTGCCAGCACGCCAGGGACAGGGAGCACAGATACGCAGTATTTT.

This chain links TRBV28 with TRBJ2-2; D is unclear. Germline values: CDR1 MDHEN, CDR2 SYDVKM. V was cut by 4 bases and J by 7 bases, with 10 bases left in between. CDR3 length: 13 residues. The DNA of the CDR3 is TGTGCCAGCAGTTACCTTAGGATCGGGGAGCTGTTTTTT. Translated: CASSYLRIGELFF.

The CDR3 DNA reads as TGTGCCAGCAGTCCTGGCCTCAACCCCTACGAGCAGTACTTC. This codes for CASSPGLNPYEQYF. This chain links TRBV27 with TRBJ2-7; D not certain. The CDR3 has 14 amino acids. Germline V CDR1 and CDR2: MNHEY, SMNVEV (reference sequence). Trimming removed 5 bases at V and 2 bases at J, with 13 bases between.

The chain joins TRBV11-2 to TRBJ2-7, with D maybe TRBD1 (8 bases). The CDR3 covers 17 residues. V lost 5 bases, J lost 2 bases, and 22 bases lay in between. CDR1 and CDR2 from the germline V gene are SGHAT and FQNNGV. CDR3 nucleotides: TGTGCCAGCAGCCTACTGGGGGGGCAGGGGGCAACCTACGAGCAGTACTTC. Translating it yields CASSLLGGQGATYEQYF.

This clonotype was observed a handful of times. V gene TRBV11-1 combines with J gene TRBJ2-7, with 10 bases that match TRBD2. After removal of 4 bases from V and 5 bases from J, the junction contained 20 bases not matched to a gene. This CDR3 is 19 amino acids long. CDR1 SGHAT and CDR2 FQDESV come from the germline V gene (reference sequence). CDR3 residues: CASSSPRDDSSGGYHEQYF. CDR3 nucleotide sequence: TGTGCCAGCAGCTCCCCCCGGGATGATTCTAGCGGGGGCTATCACGAGCAGTACTTC.

This clonotype turned up a few times. CDR3 DNA: TGTGCCAGCAGCTTGGGGGCTGGGGGGGGCAATCAGCCCCAGCATTTT. This codes for CASSLGAGGGNQPQHF. The V gene is TRBV5-5, the J gene TRBJ1-5; possibly TRBD1 for D (5 bases). Trimming took 0 bases from V and 2 from J, leaving 12 bases between them. CDR3 length equals 16 residues. CDR1 is SGHKS and CDR2 is YYEKEE in the germline V gene (reference sequence).

This sequence joins TRBV7-9 and TRBJ2-5; either TRBD1 or TRBD2 may fit D (5 bases each). The CDR3 covers 14 residues. Germline V gene data show CDR1 as SEHNR and CDR2 as FQNEAQ (reference sequence). V was clipped by 0 bases and J by 4 bases, with 9 bases between them. CDR3 bases: TGTGCCAGCAGCTTAGCTCCAGGGAGAGAGACCCAGTACTTC. The encoded protein is CASSLAPGRETQYF.

This clonotype was seen ten or more times. The chain uses TRBV12-3 or TRBV12-4 and TRBJ1-1; 8 nucleotides align to TRBD1. V was clipped by 5 bases and J by 4 bases; unmatched bases: 3. This CDR3 has 13 amino acids. This CDR3 is CASSPGQGTEAFF. The CDR3, as DNA: TGTGCCAGCAGTCCCGGACAGGGCACTGAAGCTTTCTTT.

The genes are TRBV20-1 and TRBJ2-3, with 8 bases identical to TRBD2. Germline-derived CDR1 and CDR2 are DFQATT and SNEGSKA (reference sequence). This CDR3 comprises 17 residues. With V trimmed by 6 bases and J by 0 bases, 14 bases remained unmatched. The CDR3 DNA follows: TGCAGTGCCAGGACCCCACTAGCGGCGTATAGCACAGATACGCAGTATTTT. Translation gives CSARTPLAAYSTDTQYF.

This clonotype was observed many times. V gene TRBV20-1 combines with J gene TRBJ1-4, with D possibly matching TRBD1 (6 bases). The V gene's germline CDR1 is DFQATT and CDR2 SNEGSKA (reference sequence). Trimming left V 6 bases short and J 8 bases short, with 22 bases between. The CDR3 sequence is 15 residues long. CDR3 region: CSAQTRGQGTEKLFF. In DNA form, the CDR3 reads TGCAGTGCGCAAACCCGGGGGCAGGGCACAGAAAAACTGTTTTTT.

The chain uses TRBV6-1 and TRBJ2-1; 11 nucleotides agree with TRBD2. Per the germline V gene, CDR1 is MNHNS and CDR2 is SASEGT. CDR3 length: 16 residues. The trim removed 5 bases at V and 3 bases at J, leaving 6 bases unmatched. The CDR3 nucleotides are TGTGCCAGCAGTCCTAGCGGGGGGTTCTACTACAATGAGCAGTTCTTC. Protein sequence: CASSPSGGFYYNEQFF.

This clonotype was counted at least ten times. The chain carries TRBV12-3 or TRBV12-4 and TRBJ2-5; TRBD1 matches 8 bases. With 6 bases clipped from V and 2 bases from J, the junction kept 5 bases outside the gene matches. CDR3 size: 14 residues. CDR3 nucleotide sequence: TGTGCCAGCAGCCCTGACAGGGGACAAGAGACCCAGTACTTC. Translating it yields CASSPDRGQETQYF.

This clonotype was seen a few times. The chain joins TRBV7-2 to TRBJ1-2, with 9 nucleotides matching TRBD1. Germline trimming cut 5 bases from V and 5 bases from J; bases unmatched to any gene: 9. This CDR3 comprises 15 residues. CDR1 is SGHTA, CDR2 FQGNSA, per germline. In nucleotides, the CDR3 is TGTGCCAGCAGCCAAGCCGGGACAGGGCCGTATGGCTACACCTTC. It encodes CASSQAGTGPYGYTF.

This clonotype was counted ten times or more. The gene calls are TRBV5-1 and TRBJ2-1; D remains unclear. The V end lost 5 bases, the J end lost 10 bases, and 16 bases lay between the germline ends. The germline CDR1 and CDR2 sequences are SGHRS and YFSETQ. The CDR3 has 13 residues. The CDR3 DNA is TGCGCCAGCAGGCCGGGCGGTGAAACCGAGCAGTTCTTC. Its translation: CASRPGGETEQFF.

This clonotype occurred many times. This chain connects TRBV4-1 to TRBJ2-1; possibly TRBD2 for D (6 bases). Trimming removed 4 bases from V and 5 bases from J, with 15 bases in between. The CDR3 runs 15 residues. CDR1 and CDR2 from the germline V gene are MGHRA and YSYEKL. The CDR3 reads CASSPLGGRDNEQFF. CDR3 DNA: TGCGCCAGCAGCCCTTTGGGAGGTCGAGACAATGAGCAGTTCTTC.

This clonotype was seen more than once but under ten times. The V gene is TRBV4-1, the J gene TRBJ1-2; D uncertain. Between the trimmed V and J ends, which lost 1 base and 7 bases, there was a span of 10 bases. The CDR3 totals 13 residues. CDR1 and CDR2 (germline): MGHRA, YSYEKL. For the CDR3, the DNA is TGCGCCAGCAGCCAAGGGAGATTGGGTGGCTACACCTTC. Translation: CASSQGRLGGYTF.

The CDR3, as DNA: TGTGCCAGCAGTTGGGCTAGCGGAGAAATTGGCACCGGGGAGCTGTTTTTT. Translation gives CASSWASGEIGTGELFF. The V call is TRBV6-5, the J call TRBJ2-2; 7 nucleotides line up with TRBD2. The CDR3 totals 17 residues. V shed 4 bases, J shed 4 bases, and the junction held 12 bases outside the gene matches. CDR1 and CDR2 (germline): MNHEY, SVGAGI.

The J gene is TRBJ2-7, the V gene TRBV4-3; D unclear. The CDR3 has 15 residues. V was shortened by 0 bases and J by 1 base, with 10 bases between the two germline ends. Germline-derived CDR1 and CDR2 are LGHNA and YSLEER. The CDR3 region is CASSQEARNSYEQYF. In DNA form, the CDR3 reads TGCGCCAGCAGCCAAGAAGCCAGGAATTCCTACGAGCAGTACTTC.

This clonotype was observed many times. The rearrangement joins TRBV27 to TRBJ2-7, with 9 bases identical to TRBD1. The CDR3 spans 13 residues. The germline gives CDR1 MNHEY, CDR2 SMNVEV (reference sequence). J gave up 4 bases and V 5 bases, and 3 bases lay outside the gene matches. CDR3 DNA sequence: TGTGCCAGCAGTCACGGACAGGGGTACGAGCAGTACTTC. Translation gives CASSHGQGYEQYF.

Here the CDR3 DNA reads TGTGCCAGCAGTTTCTACAGGGAGGGGCAGTACTTC. This translates into CASSFYREGQYF. This chain connects TRBV6-6 to TRBJ2-7; TRBD2 is a possible D gene (7 bases). This CDR3 region has 12 residues. The germline V gene encodes CDR1 MNHNY and CDR2 SVGAGI (reference sequence). The V and J ends lost 4 bases and 9 bases respectively, with 13 bases between them.

V usage is TRBV7-8 and J usage is TRBJ2-3, with 8 bases matching TRBD2. The J segment lost 4 bases and the V segment lost 5 bases, leaving 2 bases of the junction unmatched. Germline V lookup: CDR1 SGHVS, CDR2 FQNEAQ. The CDR3 is 13 residues long. The CDR3 DNA reads TGTGCCAGCAGCAAACTAGCGGCAGATACGCAGTATTTT. It is translated as CASSKLAADTQYF.

The chain combines TRBV4-3 with TRBJ2-1; 13 positions agree with TRBD2. There are 16 residues in the CDR3. V shed 5 bases and J 4 bases; nucleotides not matched to a gene: 5. CDR1 and CDR2 from the germline V gene are LGHNA and YSLEER. The CDR3 loop reads CASSEGLAGVYNEQFF. CDR3 DNA sequence: TGCGCCAGCAGCGAAGGACTAGCGGGAGTTTACAATGAGCAGTTCTTC.

This clonotype was recorded once. The CDR3 spells CASRHRGNEQFF. Written as DNA, the CDR3 is TGTGCCAGCAGGCACAGGGGTAATGAGCAGTTCTTC. V gene TRBV27 combines with J gene TRBJ2-1; TRBD1 matches 7 bases. Germline V lookup: CDR1 MNHEY, CDR2 SMNVEV (reference sequence). The CDR3 runs 12 residues. V shed 6 bases and J 7 bases; nucleotides not matched to a gene: 3.

This clonotype was detected ten times or more. The J gene is TRBJ2-2, the V gene TRBV6-2 or TRBV6-3; 8 bases are shared with TRBD2. Trimming at V came to 6 bases and at J to 5 bases, leaving 5 bases not matched to a gene. The CDR3 has 14 residues. The V gene's germline CDR1 is MNHEY and CDR2 SVGEGT. The CDR3 DNA reads TGTGCCAGCAGAGCCGAGCGGGAGACCGGGGAGCTGTTTTTT. Its translation: CASRAERETGELFF.

This clonotype was counted between two and nine times. The J gene is TRBJ1-1, the V gene TRBV30; D uncertain. Germline assignment: CDR1 GTSNPN and CDR2 SVGIG (reference sequence). Trimming left V 0 bases short and J 5 bases short, with 7 bases between. CDR3 length: 12 amino acids. CDR3 amino acids: CAWSVLGTEAFF. Here the CDR3 DNA reads TGTGCCTGGAGTGTACTTGGAACTGAAGCTTTCTTT.

This clonotype appeared many times. The rearrangement joins TRBV7-9 to TRBJ2-3, with 7 bases fitting TRBD2. The CDR3 covers 17 residues. V was clipped by 3 bases and J by 1 base; unmatched bases: 10. The germline CDR1 and CDR2 sequences are SEHNR and FQNEAQ (reference sequence). The CDR3 here is CASSLIGSAGGTDTQYF. In DNA form, the CDR3 reads TGTGCCAGCAGCTTGATCGGGAGTGCGGGGGGCACAGATACGCAGTATTTT.

This chain uses TRBV7-9 with TRBJ2-7; 7 bases agree with TRBD2. The CDR3 loop spans 15 amino acids. CDR1 is SEHNR and CDR2 is FQNEAQ in the germline V gene (reference sequence). J gave up 1 base and V 6 bases, and 9 bases lay outside the gene matches. For the CDR3, the DNA is TGTGCCAGCAGTCTGGGGGGGTCACGTTCCTACGAGCAGTACTTC. Protein sequence: CASSLGGSRSYEQYF.

This clonotype was counted at least ten times. The CDR3 bases are TGTGCCATCAGTGGGACACCATCTAGCACAGATACGCAGTATTTT. Translating it yields CAISGTPSSTDTQYF. The genes are TRBV10-3 and TRBJ2-3, with D perhaps matching TRBD1 (5 bases). The CDR3 consists of 15 residues. Trimming took 4 bases from V and 0 from J, leaving 11 bases between them. Germline CDR1 ENHRY, CDR2 SYGVKD.